A single TCR beta chain is shown here with its context. Other nucleotide sequences from this sample produce the same CDR3. These data are taken from a study of blood T cell repertoires in COVID-19. Study-wide background: There were acute and convalescent COVID-19 samples, and they came from the United States, Italy and Spain.

Generated by immunoSEQ multiplex PCR, the TCRdb table keeps only in-frame clones and is missing some. The table records some 99,000 clones, more than 70% of them present only once. V shed 5 bases, J shed 3 bases, and the junction held 10 bases outside the gene matches. CDR1 is SGHTA and CDR2 is FQGNSA in the germline V gene. The CDR3 runs to 16 residues. The sequenced sample consisted of peripheral blood. This clonotype was sampled from a man in his sixties or seventies with acute or convalescent COVID-19. V gene TRBV7-2 combines with J gene TRBJ2-7, with 10 nucleotides matching TRBD2. CDR3 amino acids: CASSPSLAGGYYEQYF. CDR3 sequence (DNA): TGTGCCAGCAGCCCCTCCTTAGCGGGAGGTTACTACGAGCAGTACTTC.